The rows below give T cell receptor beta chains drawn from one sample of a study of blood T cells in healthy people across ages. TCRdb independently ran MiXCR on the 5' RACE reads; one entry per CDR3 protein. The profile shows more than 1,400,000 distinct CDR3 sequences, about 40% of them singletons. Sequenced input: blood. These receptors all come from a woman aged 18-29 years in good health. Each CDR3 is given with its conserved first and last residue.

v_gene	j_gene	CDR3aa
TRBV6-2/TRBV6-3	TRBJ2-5	CASTQLATGETQYF
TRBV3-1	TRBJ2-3	CAGSQDSGFSTDTQYF
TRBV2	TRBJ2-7	CASSGQGAIHEQYF
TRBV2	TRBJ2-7	CASSEDRVEQYF
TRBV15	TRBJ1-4	CATSRVGVPNEKLFF
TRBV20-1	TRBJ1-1	CSARDSLGNTEAFF
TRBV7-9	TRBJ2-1	CASSLSSEQFF
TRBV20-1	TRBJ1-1	CSARDYGGTEAFF
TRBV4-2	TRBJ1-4	CASSQTDSATNEKLFF
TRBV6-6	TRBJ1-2	CASSTTAEDGYTF
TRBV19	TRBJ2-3	CASKPRGGRPADTQYF
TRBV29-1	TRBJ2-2	CSVEVGGANTGELFF
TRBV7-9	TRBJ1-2	CASSLGGAQGDGYTF
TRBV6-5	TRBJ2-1	CASSDVAGKEQFF
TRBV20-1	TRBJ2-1	CSAPGSRSSGPAVGEQFF
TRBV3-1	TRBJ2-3	CASSEEAGGAGTDTQYF
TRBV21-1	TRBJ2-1	CASSKLYGGFCDNEQFF
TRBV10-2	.	CASNKQGSYEQYF
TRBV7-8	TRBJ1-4	CASSSPWGSTNEKLFF
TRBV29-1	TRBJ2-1	CSVEGHDLHNEQFF
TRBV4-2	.	CASSQEQGAKYNEQYF
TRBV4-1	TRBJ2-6	CASSRPGQISGANVLTF
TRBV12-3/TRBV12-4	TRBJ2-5	CASSYKKGVRGTQYF
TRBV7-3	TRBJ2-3	CASSVAGVTDKQYF
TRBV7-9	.	CASSLATGTGAREQYF
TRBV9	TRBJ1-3	CASSVGRKSGNTIYF
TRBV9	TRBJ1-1	CASSVGPFIGGETEAFF
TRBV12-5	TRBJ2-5	CASGPQGNEQYF
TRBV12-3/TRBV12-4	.	CASSPIGRTQYF
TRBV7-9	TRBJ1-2	CAGSRTQGRYGYTF
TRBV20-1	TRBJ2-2	CSSGRGSDTGELFF
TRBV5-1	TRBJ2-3	CASTPQGRDTQYF
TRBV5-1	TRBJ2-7	CASSGGSLYEQYF
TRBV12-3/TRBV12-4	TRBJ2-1	CASSPLTGGTYFEQFF
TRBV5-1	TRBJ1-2	CASSLVGQTYGYTF
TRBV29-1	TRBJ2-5	CSGQQKETQYF
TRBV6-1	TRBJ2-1	CASSPLADEQFF
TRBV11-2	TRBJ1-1	CASSLSAGSTEAFF
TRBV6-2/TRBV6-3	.	CASSFSSGGFAENYEQYF
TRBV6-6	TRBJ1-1	CASRHPGGASTEAFF
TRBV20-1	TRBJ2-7	CSANGQGAHEQYF
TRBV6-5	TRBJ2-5	CASSPPGQGAPRQYF
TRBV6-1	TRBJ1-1	CASSEFFGLLEAFF
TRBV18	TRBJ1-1	CASSASPPTGPNTEAFF
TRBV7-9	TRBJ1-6	CASTNDIRPANSPLHF
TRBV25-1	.	CASSEFGTETQYF
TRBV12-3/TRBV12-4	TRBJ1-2	CASTRTGGISYGYTF
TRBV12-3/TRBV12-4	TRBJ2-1	CASSPPTREQFF
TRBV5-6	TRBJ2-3	CASSLGSEFTDTQYF
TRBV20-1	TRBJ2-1	CSARDGGTVYNEQFF
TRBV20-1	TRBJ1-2	CSARDRRQVLYGYTF
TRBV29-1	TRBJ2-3	CSADSLAGGSTDTQYF
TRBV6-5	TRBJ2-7	CASYQASGEQYF
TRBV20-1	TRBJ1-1	CSAGNTGGTEAFF
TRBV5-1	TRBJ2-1	CASSLTGEFYNEQFF
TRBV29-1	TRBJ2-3	CSIEERGADTQYF
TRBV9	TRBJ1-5	CASSATGSEGQPQHF
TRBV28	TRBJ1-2	CASRTRQGYGYTF